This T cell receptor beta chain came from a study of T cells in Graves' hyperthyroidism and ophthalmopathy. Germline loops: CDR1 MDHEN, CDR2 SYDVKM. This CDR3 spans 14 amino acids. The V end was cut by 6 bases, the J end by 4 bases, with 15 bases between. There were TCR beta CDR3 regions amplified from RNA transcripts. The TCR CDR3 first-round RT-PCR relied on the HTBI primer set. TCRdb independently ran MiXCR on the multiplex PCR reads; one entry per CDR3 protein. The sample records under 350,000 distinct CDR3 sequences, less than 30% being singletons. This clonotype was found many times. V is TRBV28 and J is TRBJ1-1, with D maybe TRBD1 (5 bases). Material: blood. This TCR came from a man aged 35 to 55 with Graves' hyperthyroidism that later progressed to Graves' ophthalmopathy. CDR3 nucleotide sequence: TGTGCCAGCAGATCAGGGTTTTTGGGCACTGAAGCTTTCTTT. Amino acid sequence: CASRSGFLGTEAFF.